The rows below give T cell receptor beta chains drawn from one sample of a study of shared clonotypes between healthy human individuals. Assay used: immunoSEQ multiplex PCR; TCRdb lists only in-frame clones, some missing. The sample has about 1.1 million clones, approximately 75% seen once. The sequencing input was memory CD4+ T cells from PBMCs. The source of these receptors is a man aged 18-30 years in good health. Some clones in this sample may be carry-over from other donors' samples. The CDR3 runs from the conserved cysteine through the conserved F or W. Fields, in order: CDR3 DNA, CDR3 protein, V gene, clone size, J gene, D gene. D genes are given only for firm matches. The size of a clone is reported for some rows only, either as once, few or many, or as a class for expanded clones.

DNA: TGTGCCAGCAGCCCCGGACAGGGGACAGATACGCAGTATTTT; CDR3: CASSPGQGTDTQYF; V: TRBV5-6; size: .; J: TRBJ2-3; D: TRBD1
DNA: TGCGCCAGTAGACCTAGCGGGAGTTCCCACAATGAGCAGTTCTTC; CDR3: CASRPSGSSHNEQFF; V: TRBV5-1; size: .; J: TRBJ2-1; D: TRBD2
DNA: TGTGCCAGCAGCTTAGTGAGGGGGGGAGATACGCAGTATTTT; CDR3: CASSLVRGGDTQYF; V: TRBV7-8; size: .; J: TRBJ2-3; D: .
DNA: TGTGCCAGCAGCCCTACTAGCGGGCCCTACAATGAGCAGTTCTTC; CDR3: CASSPTSGPYNEQFF; V: TRBV6-6; size: .; J: TRBJ2-1; D: TRBD2
DNA: TGTGCCAGCAGCCCAAAGAGGGGGAGCGGGAGACCAGCAGATACGCAGTATTTT; CDR3: CASSPKRGSGRPADTQYF; V: TRBV7-2; size: .; J: TRBJ2-3; D: TRBD2
DNA: TGTGCCAGCAGTGACAGGGGGCTCTCCTACAATGAGCAGTTCTTC; CDR3: CASSDRGLSYNEQFF; V: TRBV6-1; size: .; J: TRBJ2-1; D: TRBD1
DNA: TGTGCCAGCAGCTTCGTACCGGGACCGGGTTATGAAAAACTGTTTTTT; CDR3: CASSFVPGPGYEKLFF; V: TRBV5-5; size: .; J: TRBJ1-4; D: .
DNA: TGTGCCAGCGGTCGGACAACTAATGAAAAACTGTTTTTT; CDR3: CASGRTTNEKLFF; V: TRBV28; size: once; J: TRBJ1-4; D: .
DNA: TGTGCCAGCAGCGTACAACAGGTATCCTACGAGCAGTACTTC; CDR3: CASSVQQVSYEQYF; V: TRBV9; size: .; J: TRBJ2-7; D: .
DNA: TGTGCCAGCAGCCATGGACAGCCTAGCACAGATACGCAGTATTTT; CDR3: CASSHGQPSTDTQYF; V: TRBV9; size: .; J: TRBJ2-3; D: .
DNA: TGCGCCAGCAGCCGTAATCTCCCCGGGGGAGGTAGCGGGATAGCTGGGGCCAACGTCCTGACTTTC; CDR3: CASSRNLPGGGSGIAGANVLTF; V: TRBV4-1; size: once; J: TRBJ2-6; D: TRBD2
DNA: TGTGCCAGCAGTTACCAAGCGGCAGGGAAGGATGGCTACACCTTC; CDR3: CASSYQAAGKDGYTF; V: TRBV6-6; size: .; J: TRBJ1-2; D: .
DNA: TGTGCCAGCAGTCCGGGCGTGCAGTACTTC; CDR3: CASSPGVQYF; V: TRBV6-4; size: .; J: TRBJ2-7; D: .
DNA: TGTGCCAGCAGCAGGGACAGGGAAGATGAGCAGTTCTTC; CDR3: CASSRDREDEQFF; V: TRBV7-3; size: .; J: TRBJ2-1; D: TRBD1
DNA: TGTGCCAGCTCACCAACTTATAGCAATCAGCCCCAGCATTTT; CDR3: CASSPTYSNQPQHF; V: TRBV18; size: .; J: TRBJ1-5; D: .
DNA: TGCGCCAGCAGCTCCCCTAGCGGGGCCCAAGAGACCCAGTACTTC; CDR3: CASSSPSGAQETQYF; V: TRBV5-1; size: once; J: TRBJ2-5; D: TRBD2
DNA: TGTGCCAGCATTCCCCCCTACTCTGGGGCCAACGTCCTGACTTTC; CDR3: CASIPPYSGANVLTF; V: TRBV6-1; size: once; J: TRBJ2-6; D: .
DNA: TGCAGCGTTGCTAGCGGGAGAGAGACCCAGTACTTC; CDR3: CSVASGRETQYF; V: TRBV29-1; size: .; J: TRBJ2-5; D: TRBD2
DNA: TGTGCCAGCAGCTATCGGGCAGGTAGCACAGATACGCAGTATTTT; CDR3: CASSYRAGSTDTQYF; V: TRBV9; size: .; J: TRBJ2-3; D: .
DNA: TGTGCCAGCTCACCTGAGCTGACCGGTGGGACCGGGGAGCTGTTTTTT; CDR3: CASSPELTGGTGELFF; V: TRBV18; size: .; J: TRBJ2-2; D: .
DNA: TGTGCCAGCAGCCAAATGAGCGCAGATACGCAGTATTTT; CDR3: CASSQMSADTQYF; V: TRBV7-3; size: .; J: TRBJ2-3; D: .
DNA: TGTGCCAGCAGCTCACAAGCGACTCCATCCGAGCAGTACTTC; CDR3: CASSSQATPSEQYF; V: TRBV7-6; size: .; J: TRBJ2-7; D: .
DNA: TGCGCCAGCAGCCTCGAAGGGTCGGGGGAGCTGTTTTTT; CDR3: CASSLEGSGELFF; V: TRBV4-1; size: .; J: TRBJ2-2; D: .
DNA: TGTGCCATATCCGGGACAGGGCCTCTAGGAGGCTACACCTTC; CDR3: CAISGTGPLGGYTF; V: TRBV10-3; size: few; J: TRBJ1-2; D: TRBD1
DNA: TGTGCCTGGAGCCCAGGGTCGGGAAATTCACCCCTCCACTTT; CDR3: CAWSPGSGNSPLHF; V: TRBV30; size: .; J: TRBJ1-6; D: .
DNA: TGTGCCTGCAACAAGGGACTAGCGGGAGTGGGCGAGCAGTACTTC; CDR3: CACNKGLAGVGEQYF; V: TRBV30; size: .; J: TRBJ2-7; D: TRBD2
DNA: TGCAGCGTTGAAGGTGGGGCAAGGTCTTCGGAGCAGTTCTTC; CDR3: CSVEGGARSSEQFF; V: TRBV29-1; size: once; J: TRBJ2-1; D: .
DNA: TGTGCCACAAAGTCTGGCGGGAGTGTAGATACGCAGTATTTT; CDR3: CATKSGGSVDTQYF; V: TRBV19; size: .; J: TRBJ2-3; D: TRBD2
DNA: TGTGCCAGCACCCCTCCCGGGCTAAATCAGCCCCAGCATTTT; CDR3: CASTPPGLNQPQHF; V: TRBV27; size: once; J: TRBJ1-5; D: .
DNA: TGTGCCAGCAGCCGTTTAGGTGGTTTGGGGCCCCAGTACTTC; CDR3: CASSRLGGLGPQYF; V: TRBV28; size: once; J: TRBJ2-5; D: .
DNA: TGTGCCAGCAGCCCGAAGGTGGGGGCGGGGTGTGAAAAACTGTTTTTT; CDR3: CASSPKVGAGCEKLFF; V: TRBV21-1; size: .; J: TRBJ1-4; D: .
DNA: TGTGCCAGCAGTTCCCTGGACGGGACCTCTGGAAACACCATATATTTT; CDR3: CASSSLDGTSGNTIYF; V: TRBV28; size: .; J: TRBJ1-3; D: .
DNA: TGCAGCGCCGGCCGCCGCAACAATGAGCAGTTCTTC; CDR3: CSAGRRNNEQFF; V: TRBV29-1; size: .; J: TRBJ2-1; D: .
DNA: TGTGCCAGCTCACCACGGGAGTTTACAGGGACTGGAAACACCATATATTTT; CDR3: CASSPREFTGTGNTIYF; V: TRBV18; size: many; J: TRBJ1-3; D: .
DNA: TGTGCCAGCAGCCGTTCGGGACCATCTAGCACAGATACGCAGTATTTT; CDR3: CASSRSGPSSTDTQYF; V: TRBV7-2; size: .; J: TRBJ2-3; D: .
DNA: TGCGCCAGCAGCTTGGCTCCAGTGGGTGGGACTGAAGCTTTCTTT; CDR3: CASSLAPVGGTEAFF; V: TRBV5-1; size: .; J: TRBJ1-1; D: .